This passage covers 23 T cell receptor beta chains from one sample sequenced in a study of cytomegalovirus exposure and HLA in healthy donors. PCR involved 60 Vbeta and 13 Jbeta primers. The table came from immunoSEQ multiplex PCR; TCRdb's copy has only in-frame clones and leaves some out. The table records fewer than 200,000 clones, 75% to 90% of them present only once. The material sequenced was PBMCs. The receptors come from a male donor in good health and CMV-seronegative.

The CDR3 nucleotides are TGTGCCAGCGGACGACTAGCTCAAAGCTACGAGCAGTACTTC. It translates to CASGRLAQSYEQYF. The V and J genes are TRBV2 and TRBJ2-7; 7 bases line up with TRBD2. The trim removed 8 bases at V and 3 bases at J, leaving 10 bases unmatched. The CDR3 covers 14 residues. In germline, CDR1 is SNHLY, CDR2 FYNNEI.

This chain links TRBV7-2 with TRBJ2-2, with 8 bases fitting TRBD2. The germline CDR1 and CDR2 sequences are SGHTA and FQGNSA. CDR3 length equals 14 residues. Trimming at V came to 5 bases and at J to 4 bases, leaving 3 bases not matched to a gene. CDR3 DNA sequence: TGTGCCAGCAGCCCGGGGGGGGCCACCGGGGAGCTGTTTTTT. This sequence encodes CASSPGGATGELFF.

The gene calls are TRBV7-9 and TRBJ1-1; TRBD1 aligns across 7 bases. This CDR3 is 14 amino acids long. V dropped 3 bases and J dropped 3; count of bases not matched to a gene: 4. From germline, CDR1 is SEHNR and CDR2 FQNEAQ (reference sequence). The CDR3 here is CASSFNQGDTEAFF. The CDR3 DNA reads as TGTGCCAGCAGCTTTAACCAGGGGGACACTGAAGCTTTCTTT.

This chain links TRBV6-5 with TRBJ2-2; D remains unclear. CDR3 length equals 14 residues. V lost 0 bases, J lost 6 bases, and 8 bases lay in between. The V gene's germline CDR1 is MNHEY and CDR2 SVGAGI. The CDR3 is CASSYSAGAGELFF. As DNA, the CDR3 is TGTGCCAGCAGTTACTCGGCAGGCGCCGGGGAGCTGTTTTTT.

The gene calls are TRBV10-3 and TRBJ1-1; 9 bases are shared with TRBD1. The germline V gene encodes CDR1 ENHRY and CDR2 SYGVKD. V gave up 6 bases and J gave up 3 bases; unmatched junction bases: 8. CDR3 size: 15 residues. As DNA, the CDR3 is TGTGCCATCAGAGACCTAGGACAGGGGTACACTGAAGCTTTCTTT. Encoded protein: CAIRDLGQGYTEAFF.

Only one count was recorded for this clone. The gene calls are TRBV5-1 and TRBJ2-7; TRBD1 aligns across 7 bases. Germline-derived CDR1 and CDR2 are SGHRS and YFSETQ. The CDR3 totals 13 residues. The ends lost 2 bases at V and 5 bases at J; junction bases unmatched: 4. CDR3 nucleotides: TGCGCCAGCAGCTTAGGGACAGAGAACGAGCAGTACTTC. It encodes CASSLGTENEQYF.

A remark on this clone: Without the conserved terminal phenylalanine or tryptophan, this CDR3 likely stems from a read error. The V call is TRBV6-1, the J call TRBJ2-7, with 11 bases that match TRBD1. Trimming cost V 1 base and J 3 bases; bases outside gene matches: 2. CDR3 length: 15 residues. Germline V gene data show CDR1 as MNHNS and CDR2 as SASEGT. The CDR3 bases are TGTGCCAGCAGTGAAGAGGGGACAGGGGGCTACGAGCAGTACCTC. This encodes CASSEEGTGGYEQYL.

The chain links TRBV19 to TRBJ1-3; TRBD1 matches at 7 bases. The CDR3 loop spans 14 amino acids. Trimming at V came to 10 bases and at J to 0 bases, leaving 6 bases not matched to a gene. Germline loops: CDR1 LNHDA, CDR2 SQIVND (reference sequence). The CDR3 coding sequence is TGTGCCACGAGGGACAGAAGCTCTGGAAACACCATATATTTT. Its protein product is CATRDRSSGNTIYF.

This clone has only one observation. The gene calls are TRBV7-6 and TRBJ1-5; unclear D gene. The CDR3 is 19 amino acids. V was shortened by 0 bases and J by 2 bases, with 20 bases between the two germline ends. Germline V CDR1 and CDR2: SGHVS, FNYEAQ. CDR3 bases: TGTGCCAGCAGCTTAGCTAGGTCGAGGTCGTCCGAGGGCAATCAGCCCCAGCATTTT. It specifies CASSLARSRSSEGNQPQHF. Based on the CDR3 plus reference TRBV7-6 and TRBJ1-5, the full variable domain is GAGVSQSPRYKVTKRGQDVALRCDPISGHVSLYWYRQALGQGPEFLTYFNYEAQQDKSGLPNDRFSAERPEGSISTLTIQRTEQRDSAMYRCASSLARSRSSEGNQPQHFGDGTRLSIL.

This clone is a singleton in its sample. The rearrangement uses TRBV19 and TRBJ2-7; 9 nucleotides agree with TRBD1. Germline-derived CDR1 and CDR2 are LNHDA and SQIVND (reference sequence). CDR3 length equals 16 residues. V was pared by 5 bases and J by 0 bases, with 8 bases of the junction left unmatched. CDR3 in DNA: TGTGCCAGTAGTTCCTCCCGGGACAGGGTCTCCTACGAGCAGTACTTC. Translated: CASSSSRDRVSYEQYF.

V and J are TRBV5-1 and TRBJ2-5; 10 nucleotides align to TRBD2. CDR1 is SGHRS and CDR2 is YFSETQ in the germline V gene. This CDR3 comprises 17 residues. V was pared by 2 bases and J by 3 bases, with 10 bases of the junction left unmatched. The CDR3 nucleotides read TGCGCCAGCAGCTTTAGCGGGGGGCCCTTACGGGAAGAGACCCAGTACTTC. As protein: CASSFSGGPLREETQYF.

This clone was seen a single time. This chain connects TRBV5-1 to TRBJ1-2, with 10 bases matching TRBD1. This CDR3 spans 16 amino acids. Germline V gene data show CDR1 as SGHRS and CDR2 as YFSETQ. V lost 5 bases and J lost 1; bases outside the gene matches: 8. The DNA of the CDR3 is TGCGCCAGCAGATTCGACGGGACAGGGGTTAACTATGGCTACACCTTC. It specifies CASRFDGTGVNYGYTF.

The CDR3 loop reads CAWSVGGFYGYTF. DNA of the CDR3: TGTGCCTGGAGTGTAGGGGGATTCTATGGCTACACCTTC. The chain joins TRBV30 to TRBJ1-2; maybe TRBD1 (6 bases). V lost 0 bases and J lost 4, with 9 bases in between. This CDR3 region has 13 residues. CDR1 and CDR2 (germline): GTSNPN, SVGIG (reference sequence).

CDR3 in DNA: TGTGCCAGTAGTACGGGGGTGGGGGGCAATCAGCCCCAGCATTTT. Residues: CASSTGVGGNQPQHF. V is TRBV19 and J is TRBJ1-5, with TRBD1 as a possible D gene (5 bases). The CDR3 has 15 amino acids. The V and J ends lost 4 bases and 2 bases respectively, with 12 bases between them. The germline gives CDR1 LNHDA, CDR2 SQIVND (reference sequence).

This chain uses TRBV18 with TRBJ2-7; 10 nucleotides agree with TRBD1. Germline CDR1 reads KGHSH; CDR2 reads LQKENI. The CDR3 consists of 15 residues. Trimming removed 6 bases from V and 2 bases from J; junction bases left unmatched: 7. The CDR3 DNA is TGTGCCAGCTCTTGGACCGGACAGGGGGCCTACGAGCAGTACTTC. Translation: CASSWTGQGAYEQYF. The full variable domain, its missing parts supplied by reference TRBV18 and TRBJ2-7, is NAGVMQNPRHLVRRRGQEARLRCSPMKGHSHVYWYRQLPEEGLKFMVYLQKENIIDESGMPKERFSAEFPKEGPSILRIQQVVRGDSAAYFCASSWTGQGAYEQYFGPGTRLTVT.

The chain links TRBV29-1 to TRBJ2-7; the match to TRBD2 covers 12 bases. The CDR3 is 13 amino acids. Germline loops: CDR1 SQVTM, CDR2 ANQGSEA. V shed 6 bases and J 4 bases; nucleotides not matched to a gene: 4. The CDR3: CSVGTSGGYEQYF. As DNA, the CDR3 is TGCAGCGTGGGAACTAGCGGGGGGTACGAGCAGTACTTC.

The chain carries TRBV5-4 and TRBJ1-3, with D maybe TRBD1 (6 bases). Germline V gene sequence: CDR1 SGHNT, CDR2 YYREEE (reference sequence). CDR3 length: 15 amino acids. V lost 2 bases and J lost 0, with 9 bases in between. In DNA, the CDR3 is TGTGCCAGCAGCTTAACAGGGATCTCTGGAAACACCATATATTTT. Translation gives CASSLTGISGNTIYF.

The V gene is TRBV5-4, the J gene TRBJ1-2; D may be TRBD1 (5 bases). The germline V and J ends were trimmed by 0 bases and 6 bases, with 15 bases remaining between them. CDR1 is SGHNT and CDR2 is YYREEE in the germline V gene (reference sequence). The CDR3 loop spans 15 amino acids. The CDR3 reads CASSLVDTGGDGYTF. In DNA form, the CDR3 reads TGTGCCAGCAGCTTGGTGGATACGGGGGGTGATGGCTACACCTTC.

This chain uses TRBV7-2 with TRBJ1-1; 7 bases line up with TRBD1. V was pared by 4 bases and J by 0 bases, with 2 bases of the junction left unmatched. The CDR3 has 14 residues. The germline V gene encodes CDR1 SGHTA and CDR2 FQGNSA. The CDR3 DNA follows: TGTGCCAGCAGCTCCGACAGGGTGAACACTGAAGCTTTCTTT. It is translated as CASSSDRVNTEAFF.

The chain couples TRBV6-5 to TRBJ1-2; TRBD1 aligns across 9 bases. The CDR3 is made up of 14 amino acids. V shed 6 bases, J shed 4 bases, and the junction held 6 bases outside the gene matches. Looked up from germline, CDR1 is MNHEY and CDR2 is SVGAGI. CDR3 loop: CASRAGQGTYGYTF. CDR3 DNA sequence: TGTGCCAGCAGGGCCGGACAGGGGACCTATGGCTACACCTTC.

This clone was detected a few times. This chain uses TRBV19 with TRBJ1-1, with unresolved D. The V gene lost 0 bases and the J gene lost 0 bases, with 8 bases spanning the gap. CDR3 length: 15 residues. Germline V lookup: CDR1 LNHDA, CDR2 SQIVND (reference sequence). This chain's CDR3 is CASSIDPFMNTEAFF. In nucleotides, the CDR3 is TGTGCCAGTAGTATAGATCCGTTTATGAACACTGAAGCTTTCTTT.

This clone came up a few times. The rearrangement uses TRBV6-5 and TRBJ1-2; 7 nucleotides match TRBD1. Per germline, CDR1 MNHEY and CDR2 SVGAGI. With 2 bases clipped from V and 4 bases from J, the junction kept 4 bases outside the gene matches. The CDR3 length is 14 residues. CDR3 DNA: TGTGCCAGCAGTTACAGGGGGCGGGGCTATGGCTACACCTTC. It yields the protein CASSYRGRGYGYTF.

The chain joins TRBV5-1 to TRBJ1-2; 7 bases are a match to TRBD1. This CDR3 has 16 amino acids. Germline loops: CDR1 SGHRS, CDR2 YFSETQ. V was pared by 3 bases and J by 8 bases, with 16 bases of the junction left unmatched. CDR3 DNA sequence: TGCGCCAGCAGCTCGCCTGAGACAGGGATGTTAAGGGGCTACACCTTC. It yields the protein CASSSPETGMLRGYTF.